The rows below give T cell receptor beta chains drawn from one sample of a study of blood T cells in healthy people across ages. MiXCR, applied by TCRdb to the 5' RACE reads, yields one record per CDR3 protein. This sample has fewer than 1,200,000 distinct CDR3 sequences; 20% to 25% occur once, and the top ten carry about 0.72%. This sample also appeared in a second study, on T cells of mothers and their children.

Sequenced: blood. The source is a girl aged 2 to 9 in good health. Each CDR3 is given with its conserved first and last residue. The D gene is left open where the match is weak. Part of the rows lack a size; the others show once, few, many or a class for expanded clones.

J: TRBJ2-5
D: TRBD1
V: TRBV25-1
size: .
DNA: TGTGCCAGCAGGGGGACAGGCCTCCGCCAGACCCAGTACTTC
CDR3: CASRGTGLRQTQYF

J: TRBJ2-7
D: .
V: TRBV5-1
size: .
DNA: TGCGCCAGCAGCACACCAATGGGGGGAGAGGCGAACGAGCAGTACTTC
CDR3: CASSTPMGGEANEQYF

J: TRBJ2-7
D: .
V: TRBV29-1
size: .
DNA: TGCAGCGTAGCCGCGGACAGACGGGCCGACGAGCAGTACTTC
CDR3: CSVAADRRADEQYF

J: TRBJ2-2
D: .
V: TRBV4-1
size: few
DNA: TGCGCCAGCAGCCACCGATACCTATCGGGCACCGGGGAGCTGTTTTTT
CDR3: CASSHRYLSGTGELFF

J: TRBJ2-3
D: .
V: TRBV11-2
size: few
DNA: TGTGCCAGCAGCTTAGAAGCCCTCGGGGATACGCAGTATTTT
CDR3: CASSLEALGDTQYF

J: TRBJ2-7
D: .
V: TRBV27
size: .
DNA: TGTGCCAGCACCTCCAAACAGGGCGTCGGCTACGAGCAGTACTTC
CDR3: CASTSKQGVGYEQYF

J: TRBJ2-1
D: TRBD2
V: TRBV20-1
size: .
DNA: TGCAGTGCTATGCTAGCGGGATCTAATGAGCAGTTCTTC
CDR3: CSAMLAGSNEQFF

J: TRBJ1-6
D: .
V: TRBV12-3/TRBV12-4
size: few
DNA: TGTGCCAGCAGTGCCCGGACAGCCAGCTCACCCCTCCACTTT
CDR3: CASSARTASSPLHF

J: TRBJ2-3
D: TRBD2
V: TRBV4-3
size: few
DNA: TGCGCCAGCAGCCAAGAAGGCGGGGGGCCTCATACGCAGTATTTT
CDR3: CASSQEGGGPHTQYF

J: TRBJ2-7
D: .
V: TRBV12-3/TRBV12-4
size: .
DNA: TGTGCCAGCAGTAGAGTATCGGGGGCGAACGAGCAGTACTTC
CDR3: CASSRVSGANEQYF

J: TRBJ2-5
D: .
V: TRBV7-8
size: .
DNA: TGTGCCAGCATCCCCTCGCCGGAAGAGACCCAGTACTTC
CDR3: CASIPSPEETQYF

J: TRBJ1-1
D: .
V: TRBV25-1
size: few
DNA: TGTGCCAGCAGTGAATCAGGCAGACTCGGCACTGAAGCTTTCTTT
CDR3: CASSESGRLGTEAFF

J: TRBJ2-1
D: .
V: TRBV5-8
size: .
DNA: TGTGCCAGCAGCTCCGGGCGAGCCTACAATGAGCAGTTCTTC
CDR3: CASSSGRAYNEQFF

J: TRBJ2-2
D: .
V: TRBV7-2
size: .
DNA: TGTGCCAGCAGCTCTCGGCCAAGCGGAAACACCGGGGAGCTGTTTTTT
CDR3: CASSSRPSGNTGELFF

J: TRBJ1-1
D: .
V: TRBV6-1
size: few
DNA: TGTGCCAGCAGTGACGGAGTGGGGTTCTCGAACACTGAAGCTTTCTTT
CDR3: CASSDGVGFSNTEAFF

J: TRBJ2-4
D: .
V: TRBV20-1
size: .
DNA: TGCAGTGCTAGGCTGGGGGGCAAAAACATTCAGTACTTC
CDR3: CSARLGGKNIQYF

J: TRBJ2-5
D: .
V: TRBV5-5
size: .
DNA: TGTGCCAGCCTAACAGGGCTCCAAGAGACCCAGTACTTC
CDR3: CASLTGLQETQYF

J: TRBJ1-3
D: TRBD1
V: TRBV2
size: .
DNA: TGTGCCAGCACAGAACAGGGGGCTGGAAACACCATATATTTT
CDR3: CASTEQGAGNTIYF

J: TRBJ2-3
D: .
V: TRBV15
size: few
DNA: TGTGCCACCAGCAGAGACTTGCAAAACACAGATACGCAGTATTTT
CDR3: CATSRDLQNTDTQYF

J: TRBJ1-2
D: .
V: TRBV7-8
size: few
DNA: TGTGCCAGCAGATTAGAAGGGGGGTATGGCTACACCTTC
CDR3: CASRLEGGYGYTF

J: TRBJ1-6
D: .
V: TRBV4-1
size: many
DNA: TGCGCCAGCAGCCAAGAGGTCTCACAGCCCCATTCACCCCTCCACTTT
CDR3: CASSQEVSQPHSPLHF

J: TRBJ1-3
D: .
V: TRBV6-5
size: few
DNA: TGTGCCAGCAGTTACTTCGCAGGGCAGGGAAACACCATATATTTT
CDR3: CASSYFAGQGNTIYF

J: TRBJ2-1
D: .
V: TRBV5-1
size: .
DNA: TGCGCCAGCAGCTTGGGCTTGCGGGGGCGTAATGAGCAGTTCTTC
CDR3: CASSLGLRGRNEQFF

J: TRBJ1-1
D: .
V: TRBV3-1
size: .
DNA: TGTGCCAGCAGCCCTCGGGGACACACTGAAGCTTTCTTT
CDR3: CASSPRGHTEAFF

J: TRBJ2-1
D: .
V: TRBV29-1
size: few
DNA: TGCAGCGTTGAAGATCGAAGCAGTTACAATGAGCAGTTCTTC
CDR3: CSVEDRSSYNEQFF

J: TRBJ2-1
D: .
V: TRBV25-1
size: few
DNA: TGTGCCAGCAGTCGGATCGATGAGCAGTTCTTC
CDR3: CASSRIDEQFF

J: TRBJ2-3
D: TRBD2
V: TRBV20-1
size: .
DNA: TGCAGTGCTAGGAAAATAGCGGGGGAGAGCACAGATACGCAGTATTTT
CDR3: CSARKIAGESTDTQYF

J: TRBJ2-4
D: .
V: TRBV7-2
size: few
DNA: TGTGCCAGCAGCTTGGCCCTCGAATACATCCAGTACTTC
CDR3: CASSLALEYIQYF

J: TRBJ2-1
D: .
V: TRBV4-1
size: few
DNA: TGCGCCAGCAGCCATGACATGATAGCGGTAAGCTCCTACAATGAACAGTTCTTC
CDR3: CASSHDMIAVSSYNEQFF

J: TRBJ2-5
D: .
V: TRBV6-1
size: .
DNA: TGTGCCAGCAGCGAACCCCCGACTACCCCGACGGAGACCCAGTACTTC
CDR3: CASSEPPTTPTETQYF

J: TRBJ2-1
D: TRBD2
V: TRBV20-1
size: .
DNA: TGCAGTGCCGTTAGCGGGAGATCGGAAAATGAGCAGTTCTTC
CDR3: CSAVSGRSENEQFF

J: TRBJ2-3
D: .
V: TRBV25-1
size: .
DNA: TGTGCCAGCAGTGAATCCCAGGTGGATACGCAGTATTTT
CDR3: CASSESQVDTQYF

J: TRBJ2-1
D: TRBD1
V: TRBV28
size: .
DNA: TGTGCCAGCAGTCCGGTTAGAGGGACAGGGAACAATGAGCAGTTCTTC
CDR3: CASSPVRGTGNNEQFF

J: TRBJ2-7
D: .
V: TRBV28
size: few
DNA: TGTGCCAGCACCAAAGGAGAGCTCTCTGCCGAGCAGTACTTC
CDR3: CASTKGELSAEQYF

J: TRBJ2-7
D: .
V: TRBV7-2
size: few
DNA: TGTGCCAGCAGCACCGAAATCGAGCAGTACTTC
CDR3: CASSTEIEQYF

J: TRBJ1-5
D: .
V: TRBV9
size: .
DNA: TGTGCCAGCAGCCCTCAGGGTAGAGGTCAGCCCCAGCATTTT
CDR3: CASSPQGRGQPQHF

J: TRBJ2-1
D: .
V: TRBV11-2
size: many
DNA: TGTGCCAGCAGCTCGGGACTCTACAATGAGCAGTTCTTC
CDR3: CASSSGLYNEQFF

J: TRBJ2-4
D: .
V: TRBV20-1
size: .
DNA: TGCAGTGCTAGTATTTCGGACAAAAACATTCAGTACTTC
CDR3: CSASISDKNIQYF

J: TRBJ1-5
D: .
V: TRBV11-2
size: few
DNA: TGTGCCAGCAGCTTAGGGGACAATTATCAGCCCCAGCATTTT
CDR3: CASSLGDNYQPQHF

J: TRBJ1-4
D: .
V: TRBV14
size: few
DNA: TGTGCCAGCAGCCACCCGGGACTCCCAAAGGGTAATGAAAAGCTGTTTTTT
CDR3: CASSHPGLPKGNEKLFF

J: TRBJ2-3
D: .
V: TRBV6-5
size: .
DNA: TGTGCCAGCAGTTTAGAGGGTGTTTTCCACACAGATACGCAGTATTTT
CDR3: CASSLEGVFHTDTQYF

J: TRBJ2-5
D: TRBD2
V: TRBV4-2
size: .
DNA: TGTGCCAGCAGCCAAGAGCTAGCGGGGGGGAGCCAAGAGACCCAGTACTTC
CDR3: CASSQELAGGSQETQYF

J: TRBJ2-1
D: .
V: TRBV29-1
size: few
DNA: TGCAGCGTTGAAAGGAAGCATGAGCAGTTCTTC
CDR3: CSVERKHEQFF

J: TRBJ2-7
D: .
V: TRBV7-6
size: .
DNA: TGTGCCTGCAGCTTAGTTGGCAGCCAGGGAGACGAGCAGTACTTC
CDR3: CACSLVGSQGDEQYF

J: TRBJ2-1
D: .
V: TRBV10-3
size: few
DNA: TGTGCCATCAGTGAGGAGCTATTCAATGAGCAGTTCTTC
CDR3: CAISEELFNEQFF

J: TRBJ1-6
D: TRBD1
V: TRBV6-1
size: .
DNA: TGTGCCAGCTTGGGGACAGGGGGCTCCTCACCCCTCCACTTT
CDR3: CASLGTGGSSPLHF